This T cell receptor beta chain was obtained from a study of T cell responses to AZD1222 COVID-19 vaccine. CDR1 and CDR2 (germline): SGHAT, FQNNGV. CDR3 size: 13 residues. Trimming pared 1 base from V and 9 bases from J, leaving 10 bases between. Measured with immunoSEQ multiplex PCR; TCRdb has only the in-frame clones, and not every one. The top ten hold 4.4% of the sample, which has some 99,000 clones, around 87% seen once. There are a few counts of this clone. J is TRBJ2-1 and V is TRBV11-2; possibly TRBD2 for D (5 bases). The source was peripheral blood, collected 28 days after the second AZD1222 dose. This receptor was obtained from an adult who received the AZD1222 COVID-19 vaccine. The CDR3 bases are TGTGCCAGCAGCTTAGGGTCGGGATCTGAGCAGTTCTTC. This codes for CASSLGSGSEQFF. Variable domain in full (rest from reference TRBV11-2 and TRBJ2-1): EAGVAQSPRYKIIEKRQSVAFWCNPISGHATLYWYQQILGQGPKLLIQFQNNGVVDDSQLPKDRFSAERLKGVDSTLKIQPAKLEDSAVYLCASSLGSGSEQFFGPGTRLTVL.